The 21 T cell receptor beta chains presented below share a single source sample, sequenced in a study of T cells after yellow fever vaccination. TCRdb ran MiXCR on the 5' RACE reads and lists one entry per CDR3 protein. There are 150,000 or so distinct CDR3 sequences in the sample; under 7% occur only once, and more than 0.6% lies in the top ten. This specimen was CD4+ T cells sorted from PBMCs, taken 10 days after the yellow fever booster vaccination. The origin of the receptors is a man aged 30 to 39 who received the YFV17D yellow fever vaccine.

There are many counts of this clonotype. In DNA, the CDR3 is TGTGCCAGCAGCCACGGACTAGACAGATTCCAAGAGACCCAGTACTTC. Residues: CASSHGLDRFQETQYF. J is TRBJ2-5 and V is TRBV14; 7 bases map to TRBD2. From germline, CDR1 is SGHDN and CDR2 FVKESK. With V trimmed by 3 bases and J by 1 base, 8 bases remained unmatched. The CDR3 spans 16 residues.

This clonotype was observed many times. This sequence joins TRBV10-2 and TRBJ2-1; 7 positions match TRBD2. Germline CDR1 reads WSHSY; CDR2 reads SAAADI. Trimming cost V 0 bases and J 2 bases; bases outside gene matches: 16. The length of the CDR3 is 20 residues. CDR3 residues: CASSESRKSGTLGTYNEQFF. The CDR3 nucleotides read TGCGCCAGCAGTGAGTCGAGAAAGAGCGGGACCCTTGGAACCTACAATGAGCAGTTCTTC.

The table lists this clonotype with many counts. The chain employs TRBV20-1 and TRBJ2-1; 7 positions agree with TRBD2. CDR1 is DFQATT and CDR2 is SNEGSKA in the germline V gene (reference sequence). Trimming at V came to 5 bases and at J to 8 bases, leaving 3 bases not matched to a gene. The CDR3 contains 11 residues. The DNA for the CDR3 is TGCAGTGCTGGGAGGGCCTATGAGCAGTTCTTC. Translation: CSAGRAYEQFF.

In regard to this clonotype: The final CDR3 position lacks the conserved phenylalanine or tryptophan, pointing to a likely read error. The rearrangement links TRBV9 to TRBJ1-2; D gene ambiguous. The CDR3 consists of 13 residues. CDR1 and CDR2 from the germline V gene are SGDLS and YYNGEE. V was trimmed by 0 bases and J by 8 bases, leaving 11 bases between them. In nucleotides, the CDR3 is TGTGCCAGCAGCGTAGACGGCGGGGAGGGCTACACCCTC. Protein product: CASSVDGGEGYTL.

This clonotype was detected ten times or more. This rearrangement joins TRBV12-3 or TRBV12-4 to TRBJ1-1; no definite D call. V was trimmed by 4 bases and J by 5 bases, leaving 11 bases between them. The CDR3 covers 13 residues. Here the CDR3 DNA reads TGTGCCAGCAGTTACAGAAAGATGACTGAAGCTTTCTTT. Translating gives CASSYRKMTEAFF.

The sample holds a few counts of this clonotype. The gene calls are TRBV12-3 or TRBV12-4 and TRBJ1-1; 7 positions match TRBD1. The V and J ends lost 7 bases and 9 bases, in that order; junction bases with no gene match: 8. CDR3 length equals 12 residues. The CDR3 coding sequence is TGTGCCAGCACCGGGACAGTTGCCCAAGCTTTCTTT. It encodes CASTGTVAQAFF.

A few counts support this clonotype. The chain couples TRBV11-2 to TRBJ2-5; 9 bases match TRBD2. The V gene's germline CDR1 is SGHAT and CDR2 FQNNGV. The CDR3 is 18 amino acids. V dropped 0 bases and J dropped 7; count of bases not matched to a gene: 15. The CDR3 coding sequence is TGTGCCAGCAGCTTAGATGGGCTTAGCGGGAGTATTTTCGTGACCCAGTACTTC. Translated: CASSLDGLSGSIFVTQYF.

This clonotype was counted at least ten times. The chain combines TRBV20-1 with TRBJ2-5, with D possibly matching TRBD1 (5 bases). Germline CDR1 is DFQATT and CDR2 is SNEGSKA (reference sequence). This CDR3 is 13 amino acids long. The V and J ends lost 2 bases and 0 bases respectively, with 7 bases between them. CDR3 nucleotides: TGCAGTGCTAGAAGGGGTTACCAAGAGACCCAGTACTTC. Its protein is CSARRGYQETQYF.

The chain carries TRBV6-6 and TRBJ2-5; 7 bases are shared with TRBD2. With 0 bases clipped from V and 2 bases from J, the junction kept 3 bases outside the gene matches. This CDR3 has 15 residues. In germline, CDR1 is MNHNY, CDR2 SVGAGI (reference sequence). For the CDR3, the DNA is TGTGCCAGCAGTTACTCCCGGGGGGATCAAGAGACCCAGTACTTC. Translated, it gives CASSYSRGDQETQYF.

This clonotype was seen repeatedly, ten times or more. The V call is TRBV20-1, the J call TRBJ2-7; D is possibly TRBD2 (5 bases). Germline V gene sequence: CDR1 DFQATT, CDR2 SNEGSKA (reference sequence). V lost 3 bases, J lost 7 bases, and 16 bases lay in between. The CDR3 has 13 residues. The CDR3 nucleotides are TGCAGTGCTAGCCCGGACGGGATAAGTGAGCAGTACTTC. Translated: CSASPDGISEQYF.

J is TRBJ2-7 and V is TRBV5-6, with D perhaps TRBD1 (6 bases). The CDR3 consists of 17 residues. V was cut by 4 bases and J by 2 bases, with 22 bases left in between. Germline loops: CDR1 SGHDT, CDR2 YYEEEE. CDR3 loop: CASSPGTLGAWTYEQYF. The CDR3 region has the DNA TGTGCCAGCAGCCCCGGGACACTGGGAGCGTGGACCTACGAGCAGTACTTC.

This clonotype was counted ten times or more. This chain links TRBV12-3 or TRBV12-4 with TRBJ1-1; D gene ambiguous. The CDR3 contains 14 residues. V lost 3 bases and J 1 base, leaving 9 bases between the germline ends. For the CDR3, the DNA is TGTGCCAGCAGTTTGAATGCAGGGAACACTGAAGCTTTCTTT. Translated: CASSLNAGNTEAFF.

Details on this clonotype: This may come from a read error, since a much larger clone is one base off. Because it lacks the conserved phenylalanine or tryptophan at the end, this CDR3 is likely a read error. The chain recombines TRBV20-1 with TRBJ2-1; D may be TRBD1 (6 bases). Germline V CDR1 and CDR2: DFQATT, SNEGSKA (reference sequence). Trimming pared 3 bases from V and 7 bases from J, leaving 16 bases between. This CDR3 is 14 amino acids long. The CDR3 sequence is CSASSPQRGNEQFL. CDR3 DNA sequence: TGCAGTGCTAGTTCCCCCCAGAGGGGGAATGAGCAGTTCCTC.

This clonotype occurred a few times. V is TRBV23-1 and J is TRBJ2-5; no clear D gene. TRBV23-1 is an open reading frame, and its role is uncertain. The CDR3 has 14 amino acids. V was cut by 1 base and J by 9 bases, with 15 bases left in between. DNA for the CDR3: TGCGCCAGCAGTCAATACTGTGGCCTAATGGCCCAGTACTTC. It codes for CASSQYCGLMAQYF.

V is TRBV9 and J is TRBJ2-7, with D perhaps matching TRBD2 (6 bases). This CDR3 comprises 15 residues. Germline assignment: CDR1 SGDLS and CDR2 YYNGEE. V dropped 0 bases and J dropped 4 bases, with 14 bases sitting between them. The CDR3 nucleotides read TGTGCCAGCAGCGTAGAGGATAGCGGAAAGTACGAGCAGTACTTC. Protein: CASSVEDSGKYEQYF.

V and J are TRBV27 and TRBJ2-7; D possibly uses TRBD1 or TRBD2 (5 bases each). Looked up from germline, CDR1 is MNHEY and CDR2 is SMNVEV (reference sequence). The CDR3 spans 15 residues. Between the trimmed V and J ends, which lost 10 bases and 5 bases, there was a span of 24 bases. CDR3 protein: CATFYSALGGNEQYF. The CDR3 DNA sequence: TGTGCCACCTTTTATTCCGCCCTTGGGGGAAACGAGCAGTACTTC.

This clonotype occurred many times. The CDR3 reads CASQLRTQLYF. In nucleotides, the CDR3 is TGTGCCAGCCAGCTCAGGACACAACTGTACTTC. The chain has TRBV27 and TRBJ2-7, with D maybe TRBD1 (5 bases). Trimming removed 8 bases from V and 12 bases from J, with 17 bases in between. This CDR3 has 11 amino acids. Germline CDR1 is MNHEY and CDR2 is SMNVEV (reference sequence).

This clonotype was picked up many times. The V gene is TRBV3-1, the J gene TRBJ1-1, with D unclear. The CDR3 sequence is 11 residues long. Germline V gene data show CDR1 as LGHDT and CDR2 as YNNKEL (reference sequence). Between the trimmed V and J ends, which lost 4 bases and 7 bases, there was a span of 7 bases. DNA for the CDR3: TGTGCCAGCAGCCTGCGGAATGAAGCTTTCTTT. Amino acids: CASSLRNEAFF.

This clonotype appeared many times. V and J are TRBV12-3 or TRBV12-4 and TRBJ1-1; D is possibly TRBD1 (5 bases). V gave up 8 bases and J gave up 3 bases, with 13 bases separating them. CDR3 length: 13 amino acids. The CDR3 region has the DNA TGTGCCAGCGTGGGATCAGGGCACACTGAAGCTTTCTTT. Amino acids: CASVGSGHTEAFF.

This clonotype was seen ten or more times. The chain employs TRBV14 and TRBJ2-5; D is unclear. Trimming left V 4 bases short and J 5 bases short, with 11 bases between. Germline V lookup: CDR1 SGHDN, CDR2 FVKESK. CDR3 length: 13 residues. CDR3 loop: CASSRTNLETQYF. The CDR3 DNA sequence: TGTGCCAGCAGCCGAACTAATCTGGAGACCCAGTACTTC.

This clonotype showed up many times. This rearrangement joins TRBV12-3 or TRBV12-4 to TRBJ2-1; D possibly corresponds to TRBD2 (6 bases). The CDR3 spans 13 residues. Trimming shortened V by 5 bases and J by 9 bases, and 14 bases separated the two germline ends. The CDR3 is CASSERAGAEQFF. The CDR3 nucleotides are TGTGCCAGCAGTGAGCGGGCCGGGGCTGAGCAGTTCTTC.